These 11 T cell receptor beta chains came from one sample sequenced in a study of massively parallel sequencing of T cell beta chains. TCRdb ran MiXCR on the 5' RACE reads and lists one entry per CDR3 protein. The sample has under 4,500 distinct CDR3 sequences; less than 50% are singletons. The sample consisted of commercial RNA from peripheral blood pooled from many donors. The receptors derive from a pool of human donors in good health; the sample was commercial RNA pooled from many donors.

Regarding this clonotype: Given the absence of the conserved phenylalanine or tryptophan at the CDR3 end, a read error is likely. V and J are TRBV29-1 and TRBJ1-4; no firm D call. Germline CDR1 SQVTM, CDR2 ANQGSEA. The CDR3 runs to 13 residues. Trimming shortened V by 3 bases and J by 1 base, and 6 bases separated the two germline ends. The chain's CDR3 is CSVEGGTNEKLFL. CDR3 nucleotides: TGCAGCGTTGAGGGCGGAACTAATGAAAAACTGTTTCTT.

This clonotype was seen a few times. The V and J genes are TRBV13 and TRBJ2-1, with D maybe TRBD2 (7 bases). V lost 5 bases, J lost 6 bases, and 14 bases lay in between. Germline CDR1 reads PRHDT; CDR2 reads FYEKMQ (reference sequence). The CDR3 totals 14 residues. The CDR3 spells CASSPGGRGNEQFF. The DNA of the CDR3 is TGTGCCAGCAGCCCCGGGGGGCGAGGCAATGAGCAGTTCTTC.

V gene TRBV7-3 combines with J gene TRBJ2-7; D gene ambiguous. V was cut by 1 base and J by 4 bases, with 8 bases left in between. The CDR3 has 13 residues. Germline V gene sequence: CDR1 SGHTA, CDR2 FQGTGA. The DNA for the CDR3 is TGTGCCAGCAGCTTAAACAGCCAGTACGAGCAGTACTTC. Its protein product is CASSLNSQYEQYF.

This clonotype is large by share. The rearrangement joins TRBV20-1 to TRBJ2-2; a weak D match, TRBD2 (5 bases). The CDR3 has 14 amino acids. In germline, CDR1 is DFQATT, CDR2 SNEGSKA (reference sequence). V was clipped by 1 base and J by 1 base, with 7 bases between them. The CDR3 spells CSARVGGNTGELFF. The CDR3 DNA is TGCAGTGCTAGAGTCGGAGGGAACACCGGGGAGCTGTTTTTT.

This clonotype is labeled as medium-sized. J is TRBJ1-1 and V is TRBV20-1; no clear D gene. The CDR3 sequence is 14 residues long. Germline V gene sequence: CDR1 DFQATT, CDR2 SNEGSKA (reference sequence). V was pared by 0 bases and J by 3 bases, with 11 bases between. DNA of the CDR3: TGCAGTGCTAGAGATCATGGGGTGGACACTGAAGCTTTCTTT. Amino acids: CSARDHGVDTEAFF.

The chain employs TRBV20-1 and TRBJ2-1; 10 nucleotides match TRBD2. Germline trimming cut 1 base from V and 13 bases from J; bases unmatched to any gene: 10. Germline-derived CDR1 and CDR2 are DFQATT and SNEGSKA (reference sequence). This CDR3 is 14 amino acids long. DNA of the CDR3: TGCAGTGCTAGAGGGCCACTAGCGGGACCCGTTCAGTTCTTC. Translation gives CSARGPLAGPVQFF.

V gene TRBV6-4 combines with J gene TRBJ2-3; TRBD1 matches at 10 bases. V shed 2 bases, J shed 1 base, and the junction held 0 bases outside the gene matches. CDR1 MRHNA and CDR2 SNTAGT come from the germline V gene. The CDR3 spans 15 residues. Here the CDR3 DNA reads TGTGCCAGCAGTGACGGGACAGGGGGCACAGATACGCAGTATTTT. It encodes CASSDGTGGTDTQYF.

This clonotype was detected only a few times. This sequence joins TRBV20-1 and TRBJ1-1; 7 positions match TRBD1. Per the germline V gene, CDR1 is DFQATT and CDR2 is SNEGSKA (reference sequence). This CDR3 is built from 13 residues. Germline trimming cut 2 bases from V and 5 bases from J; bases unmatched to any gene: 5. CDR3 region: CSARRTGDTEAFF. The DNA for the CDR3 is TGCAGTGCTAGACGGACAGGAGATACTGAAGCTTTCTTT.

V is TRBV4-2 and J is TRBJ2-5; 10 nucleotides match TRBD1. V gave up 4 bases and J gave up 4 bases; unmatched junction bases: 3. The CDR3 covers 14 residues. From germline, CDR1 is LGHNA and CDR2 YNFKEQ. The CDR3 DNA reads as TGTGCCAGCAGCCCGACAGGGGGCGGAGAGACCCAGTACTTC. It yields the protein CASSPTGGGETQYF.

The chain recombines TRBV10-3 with TRBJ1-1, with 7 bases identical to TRBD1. This CDR3 is 13 amino acids long. Per the germline V gene, CDR1 is ENHRY and CDR2 is SYGVKD. Trimming cost V 6 bases and J 6 bases; bases outside gene matches: 7. DNA for the CDR3: TGTGCCATCAGAGACAGGGAGGTGGCTGAAGCTTTCTTT. Its translation is CAIRDREVAEAFF.

For this clonotype: As the CDR3 is not closed by the conserved phenylalanine or tryptophan, this likely results from a read error. The chain carries TRBV20-1 and TRBJ2-7; no clear D gene. V shed 2 bases and J shed 3 bases, with 5 bases lying between them. The germline gives CDR1 DFQATT, CDR2 SNEGSKA (reference sequence). This CDR3 is 11 amino acids long. The CDR3 loop reads CSARQDYEQYC. DNA for the CDR3: TGCAGTGCTAGACAGGACTACGAGCAGTACTGC.